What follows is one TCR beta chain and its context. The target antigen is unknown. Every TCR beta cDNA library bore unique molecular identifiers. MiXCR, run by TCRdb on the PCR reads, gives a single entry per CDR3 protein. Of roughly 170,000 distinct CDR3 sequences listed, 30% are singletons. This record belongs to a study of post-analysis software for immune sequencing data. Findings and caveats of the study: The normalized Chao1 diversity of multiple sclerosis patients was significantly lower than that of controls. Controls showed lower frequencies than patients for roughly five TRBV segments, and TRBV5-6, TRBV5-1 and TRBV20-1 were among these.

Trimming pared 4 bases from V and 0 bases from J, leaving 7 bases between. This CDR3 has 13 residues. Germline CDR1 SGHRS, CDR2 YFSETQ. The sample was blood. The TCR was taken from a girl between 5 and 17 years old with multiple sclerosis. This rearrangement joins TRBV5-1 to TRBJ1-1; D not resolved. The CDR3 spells CASSPILNTEAFF. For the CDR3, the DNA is TGCGCCAGCAGCCCTATTCTGAACACTGAAGCTTTCTTT.